This passage covers 7 T cell receptor beta chains from one sample sequenced in a study of ipilimumab plus nivolumab after autologous stem cell transplantation. Measured with immunoSEQ multiplex PCR; TCRdb has only the in-frame clones, and not every one. The top ten hold about 17% of the sample, which has about 10,000 clones, around two thirds seen once. This material consisted of PBMCs, taken in a trial of ipilimumab plus nivolumab as post-transplant consolidation. The source is a female donor with multiple myeloma.

The chain uses TRBV15 and TRBJ2-7; 9 bases match TRBD2. The junction had 9 bases not matched to a gene; V was cut back by 0 bases and J by 0 bases. Germline-derived CDR1 and CDR2 are LNHNV and YYDKDF (reference sequence). The CDR3 loop spans 18 amino acids. The CDR3 bases are TGTGCCACCAGCAGAGATGGGCCTAGCGGGGTTAGCTCCTACGAGCAGTACTTC. It specifies CATSRDGPSGVSSYEQYF.

The rearrangement links TRBV27 to TRBJ1-5; D remains ambiguous. V lost 5 bases and J 3 bases, leaving 8 bases between the germline ends. Germline CDR1 and CDR2: MNHEY and SMNVEV (reference sequence). This CDR3 is built from 13 residues. The CDR3 DNA sequence: TGTGCCAGCAGTGTCCTAGTCAATCAGCCCCAGCATTTT. Its translation is CASSVLVNQPQHF.

This rearrangement joins TRBV28 to TRBJ2-7; D may match TRBD1 or TRBD2 (6 bases each). Germline CDR1 reads MDHEN; CDR2 reads SYDVKM. Trimming removed 6 bases at V and 4 bases at J, with 13 bases between. This CDR3 contains 13 residues. CDR3 nucleotide sequence: TGTGCCAGCAGCTTTGGGGGGCCTTACGAGCAGTACTTC. This codes for CASSFGGPYEQYF.

This clone was seen only a few times. DNA of the CDR3: TGTGCCAGCAGCCGGGGACAGATACAAGAGACCCAGTACTTC. This sequence encodes CASSRGQIQETQYF. The chain links TRBV13 to TRBJ2-5, with 7 bases matching TRBD1. With V trimmed by 5 bases and J by 2 bases, 5 bases remained unmatched. The V gene's germline CDR1 is PRHDT and CDR2 FYEKMQ (reference sequence). The CDR3 runs 14 residues. Looking up the rest from reference TRBV13 and TRBJ2-5 gives the full variable domain: AAGVIQSPRHLIKEKRETATLKCYPIPRHDTVYWYQQGPGQDPQFLISFYEKMQSDKGSIPDRFSAQQFSDYHSELNMSSLELGDSALYFCASSRGQIQETQYFGPGTRLLVL.

CDR3 protein: CASSFSGTGDEKLFF. As DNA, the CDR3 is TGTGCCAGCAGTTTTTCCGGGACAGGGGATGAAAAACTGTTTTTT. The rearrangement links TRBV6-6 to TRBJ1-4, with 10 bases aligning to TRBD1. The V and J ends lost 4 bases and 6 bases, in that order; junction bases with no gene match: 5. This CDR3 has 15 residues. Germline V lookup: CDR1 MNHNY, CDR2 SVGAGI (reference sequence).

The chain couples TRBV11-2 to TRBJ2-7; D is uncertain. This CDR3 spans 12 amino acids. V dropped 3 bases and J dropped 3 bases, with 6 bases sitting between them. Looked up from germline, CDR1 is SGHAT and CDR2 is FQNNGV. CDR3 region: CASSFSIYEQYF. The DNA for the CDR3 is TGTGCCAGCAGCTTTTCTATCTACGAGCAGTACTTC.

This chain joins TRBV4-1 and TRBJ2-7; D may be TRBD2 (7 bases). CDR1 and CDR2 (germline): MGHRA, YSYEKL. V dropped 4 bases and J dropped 3 bases, with 16 bases sitting between them. CDR3 length: 15 amino acids. CDR3 in amino acids: CASSPQGSGLYEQYF. The CDR3 DNA reads TGCGCCAGCAGCCCACAGGGTAGCGGGCTCTACGAGCAGTACTTC.